This T cell receptor beta chain emerged from a study of blood T cell repertoires in COVID-19. For the study at large: The United States, Italy and Spain were the sources of the acute and convalescent COVID-19 samples. The analysed material was cDNA or gDNA that came from T cells, B-cell-depleted T cells, or PBMCs.

TCRdb's table, derived via immunoSEQ multiplex PCR, lists solely in-frame clones and lacks some. The sample shows fewer than 90,000 clones, 80% of them seen only once. After removal of 8 bases from V and 6 bases from J, the junction contained 13 bases not matched to a gene. Germline CDR1 is MNHEY and CDR2 is SVGAGI. The CDR3 extends over 15 amino acids. This chain connects TRBV6-5 to TRBJ2-1; 7 nucleotides agree with TRBD2. This receptor was taken from a woman older than 75 with acute or convalescent COVID-19. The sample consisted of peripheral blood. CDR3 bases: TGTGCCAGCGGCAGTACCGGGACGGGAGGCAATGAGCAGTTCTTC. Amino acids: CASGSTGTGGNEQFF.